This TCR beta chain originates from a study of T-cell reconstitution after alpha-beta-depleted transplantation in children. Unique molecular identifiers were used to barcode this TCRbeta library. TCRdb independently ran MiXCR on the PCR reads; one entry per CDR3 protein. This sample has approximately 390,000 distinct CDR3 sequences, with 9.5% to 13% found just once. V shed 6 bases and J 4 bases; nucleotides not matched to a gene: 12. The CDR3 is 15 residues long. Germline V CDR1 and CDR2: SGHDT, YYEEEE. The source material was PBMCs from the stem cell graft donor, sampled from the stem cell graft. The sequence came from a human donor who donated a stem cell graft to a child with acute myeloid leukemia. This chain links TRBV5-6 with TRBJ1-2; TRBD1 agrees at 7 bases. The CDR3 spells CASTAGTEELYGYTF. The DNA of the CDR3 is TGTGCCAGCACCGCCGGGACAGAGGAGCTCTATGGCTACACCTTC.